This T cell receptor beta chain was retrieved from a study of cytomegalovirus exposure and HLA in healthy donors. Study-level results: The study had only CMV serostatus as immune exposure information.

Comments on this clone: The antigen remains undetermined.

This CDR3 contains 15 residues. CDR1 and CDR2 from the germline V gene are LNHDA and SQIVND (reference sequence). V was clipped by 8 bases and J by 5 bases, with 19 bases between them. The PCR had 60 Vbeta and 13 Jbeta primers. In the original processing: Approximately 12 million of tens of millions of unique TCR beta chains were shared, per a later count. Sequencing was performed with immunoSEQ multiplex PCR; in TCRdb, only in-frame clones are kept and a portion is missing. That table gives V, J and clone size, and the DNA gave D and trimming. In the table there are around 170,000 clones, 80% of which are singletons.

The chain joins TRBV19 to TRBJ1-5; no clear D. Sequenced material: PBMCs. The sequence came from a girl aged 5-17 years in good health and CMV-seropositive. The CDR3 bases are TGTGCCAGTTTCGGGGAGGGTGGTGGTTATCAGCCCCAGCATTTT. It translates to CASFGEGGGYQPQHF.